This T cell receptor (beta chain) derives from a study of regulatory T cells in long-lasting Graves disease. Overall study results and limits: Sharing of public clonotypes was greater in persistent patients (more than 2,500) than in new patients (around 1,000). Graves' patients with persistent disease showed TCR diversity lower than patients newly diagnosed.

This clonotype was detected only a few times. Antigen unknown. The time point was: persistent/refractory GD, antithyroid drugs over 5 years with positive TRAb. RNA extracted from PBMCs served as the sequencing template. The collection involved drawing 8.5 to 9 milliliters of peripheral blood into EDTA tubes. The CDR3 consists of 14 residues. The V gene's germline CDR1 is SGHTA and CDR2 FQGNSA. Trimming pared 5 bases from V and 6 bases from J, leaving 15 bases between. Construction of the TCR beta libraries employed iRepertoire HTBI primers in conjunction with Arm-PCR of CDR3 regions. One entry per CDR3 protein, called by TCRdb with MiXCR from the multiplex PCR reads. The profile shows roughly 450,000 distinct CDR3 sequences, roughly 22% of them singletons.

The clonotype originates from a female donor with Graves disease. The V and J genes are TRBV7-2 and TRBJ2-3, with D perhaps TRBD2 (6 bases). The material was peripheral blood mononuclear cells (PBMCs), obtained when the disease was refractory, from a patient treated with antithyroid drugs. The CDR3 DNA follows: TGTGCCAGCAGCCCCGGGACTCCTTCCGATACGCAGTATTTT. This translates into CASSPGTPSDTQYF.